The subject of this entry is one TCR beta chain. What it binds is not known. The data derive from a study of T cell responses to AZD1222 COVID-19 vaccine. General study findings and limits: Increased Spike-specific TCR breadth and depth were observed after two AZD1222 doses.

Repertoires were generated with immunoSEQ multiplex PCR, while TCRdb's copy carries only in-frame clones and drops some. The table records approximately 99,000 clones, approximately 89% of them present only once. CDR1 MRHNA and CDR2 SNTAGT come from the germline V gene. This CDR3 comprises 13 residues. Trimming removed 3 bases from V and 1 base from J, with 4 bases in between. Sequenced material: peripheral blood, taken on day 0 of MenACWY control vaccination. The receptor comes from an adult in good health. This chain connects TRBV6-4 to TRBJ2-4; no clear D. The CDR3, as DNA: TGTGCCAGCAGTGAAGGGGCCAAAAACATTCAGTACTTC. This gives the protein CASSEGAKNIQYF.